The 6 T cell receptor beta chains below all came from one sample that was sequenced in a study of cytomegalovirus exposure and HLA in healthy donors. Primers: 60 Vbeta forward and 13 Jbeta reverse. The repertoire was sequenced with immunoSEQ multiplex PCR; TCRdb's copy has only in-frame clones and lacks some. Counted here are some 120,000 clones, about 81% occurring once; the ten biggest clones make up around 0.99%. Specimen: PBMCs. These receptors were collected from a woman aged 30 to 39 in good health and CMV-seronegative.

The V call is TRBV6-5, the J call TRBJ1-3, with TRBD1 as a possible D gene (5 bases). V was shortened by 0 bases and J by 4 bases, with 13 bases between the two germline ends. The CDR3 contains 16 residues. Germline loops: CDR1 MNHEY, CDR2 SVGAGI. CDR3 protein: CASSYSATVRGNTIYF. CDR3 in DNA: TGTGCCAGCAGTTACTCTGCGACAGTCAGGGGAAACACCATATATTTT.

The rearrangement links TRBV9 to TRBJ1-5, with 7 bases fitting TRBD1. The CDR3 has 14 amino acids. J gave up 3 bases and V 3 bases, and 3 bases lay outside the gene matches. Germline values: CDR1 SGDLS, CDR2 YYNGEE. CDR3 region: CASSATGVNQPQHF. CDR3 DNA sequence: TGTGCCAGCAGCGCCACAGGGGTCAATCAGCCCCAGCATTTT.

This chain connects TRBV27 to TRBJ2-7; D possibly corresponds to TRBD1 (6 bases). V lost 5 bases, J lost 0 bases, and 23 bases lay in between. CDR1 and CDR2 from the germline V gene are MNHEY and SMNVEV (reference sequence). The CDR3 is made up of 18 amino acids. The CDR3 loop reads CASSQKGFLTGRSYEQYF. Here the CDR3 DNA reads TGTGCCAGCAGTCAAAAGGGCTTCCTGACAGGCCGCTCCTACGAGCAGTACTTC.

The V gene is TRBV7-2, the J gene TRBJ2-7, with D tentatively TRBD1 (6 bases). With 3 bases removed from V and 0 bases from J, the gap between germline ends came to 9 bases. CDR3 length: 14 residues. Per the germline V gene, CDR1 is SGHTA and CDR2 is FQGNSA. CDR3 protein: CASSFGTPSYEQYF. CDR3 bases: TGTGCCAGCAGCTTCGGGACACCCTCCTACGAGCAGTACTTC.

The chain uses TRBV19 and TRBJ1-2; 8 nucleotides agree with TRBD1. Losses at the gene ends were 4 bases for V and 6 bases for J; bases not matched to a gene: 10. CDR3 length: 15 amino acids. Per germline, CDR1 LNHDA and CDR2 SQIVND (reference sequence). The CDR3 protein is CASSTVPGGLNGYTF. CDR3 bases: TGTGCCAGTAGTACCGTGCCAGGGGGCTTGAATGGCTACACCTTC.

The rearrangement links TRBV6-4 to TRBJ2-7; 8 bases map to TRBD1. Germline CDR1 MRHNA, CDR2 SNTAGT. J gave up 0 bases and V 3 bases, and 7 bases lay outside the gene matches. The CDR3 totals 16 residues. CDR3 region: CASSEGGQVLSYEQYF. DNA of the CDR3: TGTGCCAGCAGTGAGGGGGGACAGGTGCTCTCCTACGAGCAGTACTTC.